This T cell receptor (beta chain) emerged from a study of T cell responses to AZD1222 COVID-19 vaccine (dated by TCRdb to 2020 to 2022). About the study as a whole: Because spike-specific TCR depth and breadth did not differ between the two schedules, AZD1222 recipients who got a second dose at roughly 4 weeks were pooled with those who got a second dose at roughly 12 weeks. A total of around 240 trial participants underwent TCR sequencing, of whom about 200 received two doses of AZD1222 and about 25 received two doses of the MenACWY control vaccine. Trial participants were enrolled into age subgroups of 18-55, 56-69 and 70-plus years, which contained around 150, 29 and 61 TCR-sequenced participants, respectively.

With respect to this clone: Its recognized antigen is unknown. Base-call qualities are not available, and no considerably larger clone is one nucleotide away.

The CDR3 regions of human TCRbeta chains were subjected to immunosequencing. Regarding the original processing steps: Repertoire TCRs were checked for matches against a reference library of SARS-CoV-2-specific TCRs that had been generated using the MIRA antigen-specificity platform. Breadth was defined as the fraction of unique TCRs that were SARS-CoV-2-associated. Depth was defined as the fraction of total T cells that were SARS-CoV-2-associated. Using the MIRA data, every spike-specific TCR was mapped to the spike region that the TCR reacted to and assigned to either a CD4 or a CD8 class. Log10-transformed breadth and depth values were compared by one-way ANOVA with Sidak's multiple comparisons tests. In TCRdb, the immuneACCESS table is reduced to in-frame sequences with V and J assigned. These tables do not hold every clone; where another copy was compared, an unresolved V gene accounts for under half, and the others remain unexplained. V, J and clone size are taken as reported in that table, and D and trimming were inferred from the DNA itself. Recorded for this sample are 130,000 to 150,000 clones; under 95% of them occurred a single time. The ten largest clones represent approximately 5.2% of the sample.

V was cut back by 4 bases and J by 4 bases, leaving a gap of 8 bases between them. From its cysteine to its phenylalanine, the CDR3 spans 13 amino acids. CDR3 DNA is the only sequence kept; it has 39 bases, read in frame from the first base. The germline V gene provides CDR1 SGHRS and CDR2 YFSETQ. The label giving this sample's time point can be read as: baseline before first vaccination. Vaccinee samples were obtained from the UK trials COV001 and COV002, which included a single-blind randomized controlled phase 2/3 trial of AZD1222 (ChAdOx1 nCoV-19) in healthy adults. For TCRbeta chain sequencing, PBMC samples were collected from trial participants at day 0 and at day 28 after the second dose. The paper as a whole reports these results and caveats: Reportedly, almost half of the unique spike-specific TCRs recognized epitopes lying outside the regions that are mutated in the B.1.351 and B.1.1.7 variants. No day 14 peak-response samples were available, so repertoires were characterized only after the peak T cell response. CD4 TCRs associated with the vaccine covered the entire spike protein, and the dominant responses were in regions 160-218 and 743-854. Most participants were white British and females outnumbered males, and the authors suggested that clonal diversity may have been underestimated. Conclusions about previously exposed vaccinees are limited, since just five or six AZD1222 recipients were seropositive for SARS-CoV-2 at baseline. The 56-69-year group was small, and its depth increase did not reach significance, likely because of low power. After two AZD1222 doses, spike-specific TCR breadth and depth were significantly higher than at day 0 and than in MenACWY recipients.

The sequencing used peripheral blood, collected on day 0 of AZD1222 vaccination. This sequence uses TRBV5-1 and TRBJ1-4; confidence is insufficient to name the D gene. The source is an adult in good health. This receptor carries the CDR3 CASSPRDNEKLFF. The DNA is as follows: TGCGCCAGCAGCCCGCGGGATAATGAAAAACTGTTTTTT.